This TCR beta chain was sequenced during a study of lymphopenia after photon versus proton radiotherapy. Whole-study results and caveats: Relative stability marked proton patients; photon patients lost diversity and naive cells. Authors raise, but do not show, better survival with proton therapy. In patients who died, overall survival fell as post-nadir TCR diversity dropped more. After lymphocyte nadir, photon-treated repertoires showed oligoclonal expansion, especially CD8+ Temra.

V lost 6 bases, J lost 10 bases, and 16 bases lay in between. The germline CDR1 and CDR2 sequences are MDHEN and SYDVKM. The CDR3 has 14 amino acids. Clones were sequenced by immunoSEQ multiplex PCR, and TCRdb holds only the in-frame ones, with some missing. The table has around 35,000 clones, more than 70% seen once. Comments on this clone: The antigen is not known.

The TCR originated in a man aged 50 to 59 with gastric cancer. The input for sequencing was peripheral blood, taken from a patient treated with photon-based radiotherapy. The chain links TRBV28 to TRBJ1-6, with TRBD1 as a possible D gene (5 bases). The CDR3 coding sequence is TGTGCCAGCAGCCAACCAGGGAGACGGTCACCCCTCCACTTT. Translated, it gives CASSQPGRRSPLHF.